Following are 17 T cell receptor beta chains from one sample sequenced in a study of T cells in localized non-small cell lung cancer. The protocol was immunoSEQ multiplex PCR, while the TCRdb copy is restricted to in-frame clones and leaves out a portion. The table lists 70,000 to 95,000 clones, approximately 91% of them singletons. Sample: PBMCs, taken before any cancer treatment. Receptor source: a woman between 35 and 70 years old with stage II squamous cell lung carcinoma.

Written as DNA, the CDR3 is TGTGCCAGCAGCCAAGGTATCGGGATCGAACAAGAGCAGTTCTTC. Protein sequence: CASSQGIGIEQEQFF. The chain carries TRBV4-2 and TRBJ2-1; weak D call: TRBD2 (5 bases). V lost 1 base and J lost 10, with 17 bases in between. Germline V lookup: CDR1 LGHNA, CDR2 YNFKEQ. The CDR3 runs 15 residues.

This clone was recorded only once. The chain recombines TRBV27 with TRBJ2-7; D is perhaps TRBD1 (6 bases). Trimming stripped 5 bases from V and 5 bases from J, with 16 bases between. This CDR3 is built from 14 residues. Germline CDR1 reads MNHEY; CDR2 reads SMNVEV (reference sequence). Written as DNA, the CDR3 is TGTGCCAGCAGTCCCCGTACAGGGTACGACGAGCAGTACTTC. Translating it yields CASSPRTGYDEQYF.

The gene calls are TRBV6-1 and TRBJ1-4, with D possibly being TRBD1 (5 bases). The germline gives CDR1 MNHNS, CDR2 SASEGT. The CDR3 runs to 13 residues. V gave up 6 bases and J gave up 8 bases, with 13 bases separating them. CDR3 in amino acids: CASSTETDEKLFF. Here the CDR3 DNA reads TGTGCCAGCAGCACCGAGACAGACGAAAAACTGTTTTTT.

V and J are TRBV6-1 and TRBJ1-2; D unresolved. Germline V gives CDR1 MNHNS, CDR2 SASEGT. Trimming pared 5 bases from V and 10 bases from J, leaving 14 bases between. The CDR3 consists of 12 residues. The CDR3 region is CASSRSNSFYTF. For the CDR3, the DNA is TGTGCCAGCAGTCGAAGTAACAGCTTCTACACCTTC.

This clone was counted once. The chain joins TRBV7-6 to TRBJ1-1; D unresolved. V gave up 5 bases and J gave up 7 bases, with 8 bases separating them. Looked up from germline, CDR1 is SGHVS and CDR2 is FNYEAQ. This CDR3 spans 11 amino acids. This chain's CDR3 is CASSRSIEAFF. DNA of the CDR3: TGTGCCAGCAGCAGATCAATTGAAGCTTTCTTT.

V and J are TRBV5-6 and TRBJ2-3; D is possibly TRBD2 (6 bases). CDR1 is SGHDT and CDR2 is YYEEEE in the germline V gene. V was trimmed by 3 bases and J by 0 bases, leaving 14 bases between them. The CDR3 spans 16 residues. The CDR3 loop reads CASSWDFSSSTDTQYF. The CDR3 bases are TGTGCCAGCAGCTGGGACTTCTCCAGCAGCACAGATACGCAGTATTTT.

The chain links TRBV5-4 to TRBJ1-4; 8 nucleotides align to TRBD1. Germline CDR1 SGHNT, CDR2 YYREEE (reference sequence). V was pared by 9 bases and J by 7 bases, with 8 bases of the junction left unmatched. The CDR3 runs to 13 residues. The CDR3 sequence: CATSGTGSEKLFF. The DNA for the CDR3 is TGTGCCACTTCCGGGACAGGATCTGAAAAACTGTTTTTT. The whole variable domain, remainder taken from reference TRBV5-4 and TRBJ1-4, is ETGVTQSPTHLIKTRGQQVTLRCSSQSGHNTVSWYQQALGQGPQFIFQYYREEENGRGNFPPRFSGLQFPNYSSELNVNALELDDSALYLCATSGTGSEKLFFGSGTQLSVL.

The chain recombines TRBV29-1 with TRBJ2-3, with 9 bases fitting TRBD1. V was pared by 2 bases and J by 0 bases, with 3 bases of the junction left unmatched. The germline gives CDR1 SQVTM, CDR2 ANQGSEA. The CDR3 is 15 residues long. CDR3 coding DNA: TGCAGCGTTGAAATTGGACAGGGGAGCACAGATACGCAGTATTTT. This translates into CSVEIGQGSTDTQYF.

The genes are TRBV29-1 and TRBJ1-2; the D is unclear. CDR1 SQVTM and CDR2 ANQGSEA come from the germline V gene. The ends were cut back, 6 bases at V and 7 bases at J, with 18 bases in the middle. The CDR3 is 13 amino acids. The CDR3 nucleotides are TGCAGCGTCCCCAGTCCGGGTGTACGTGGCTACACCTTC. It yields the protein CSVPSPGVRGYTF.

CDR3 sequence reads: CASSLYPGGVLGYEQYF. Written as DNA, the CDR3 is TGTGCCAGCAGTTTATACCCCGGGGGGGTTTTAGGGTACGAGCAGTACTTC. The chain has TRBV28 and TRBJ2-7; 8 nucleotides line up with TRBD2. The CDR3 is made up of 17 amino acids. Trimming cost V 1 base and J 4 bases; bases outside gene matches: 12. Germline V gives CDR1 MDHEN, CDR2 SYDVKM.

The chain combines TRBV5-1 with TRBJ2-5; the match to TRBD2 covers 10 bases. The trim removed 4 bases at V and 5 bases at J, leaving 5 bases unmatched. The CDR3 consists of 14 residues. CDR1 is SGHRS and CDR2 is YFSETQ in the germline V gene. CDR3 sequence reads: CASSLRAGGETQYF. The CDR3 nucleotides are TGCGCCAGCAGCCTTCGAGCGGGGGGGGAGACCCAGTACTTC.

CDR3 sequence (DNA): TGTGCCAGCAGTGTCGAGTGGGGGAGCTCCTACGAGCAGTACTTC. Its protein product is CASSVEWGSSYEQYF. The J gene is TRBJ2-7, the V gene TRBV6-1; D is possibly TRBD1 or TRBD2 (5 bases each). The CDR3 is 15 residues long. Looked up from germline, CDR1 is MNHNS and CDR2 is SASEGT. The V end was cut by 4 bases, the J end by 0 bases, with 13 bases between.

The chain has TRBV11-2 and TRBJ1-1; perhaps TRBD1 as D (6 bases). V was trimmed by 5 bases and J by 5 bases, leaving 21 bases between them. Per germline, CDR1 SGHAT and CDR2 FQNNGV. CDR3 length: 16 residues. CDR3 amino acids: CASSRSARGGATEAFF. In DNA, the CDR3 is TGTGCCAGCAGCCGTTCCGCCCGTGGGGGGGCTACTGAAGCTTTCTTT.

The chain combines TRBV15 with TRBJ1-4; D might be TRBD1 (6 bases). There are 15 residues in the CDR3. Germline V gene data show CDR1 as LNHNV and CDR2 as YYDKDF (reference sequence). The V gene lost 3 bases and the J gene lost 7 bases, with 15 bases spanning the gap. CDR3 in amino acids: CATSRTPGDSEKLFF. DNA of the CDR3: TGTGCCACCAGCAGGACGCCAGGGGATTCTGAAAAACTGTTTTTT.

The genes are TRBV27 and TRBJ2-2; 7 bases map to TRBD1. The germline V gene encodes CDR1 MNHEY and CDR2 SMNVEV (reference sequence). Unmatched junction bases numbered 3, after V lost 6 bases and J lost 2 bases. The CDR3 contains 14 residues. Here the CDR3 DNA reads TGTGCCAGCAGCCGGGACAGAAACACCGGGGAGCTGTTTTTT. It translates to CASSRDRNTGELFF.

V gene TRBV15 combines with J gene TRBJ2-2; 11 bases fit TRBD1. This CDR3 comprises 15 residues. The germline V gene has CDR1 LNHNV and CDR2 YYDKDF (reference sequence). Trimming took 4 bases from V and 5 from J; bases not matched to a gene: 3. The CDR3 region is CATSIRDRGTGELFF. Here the CDR3 DNA reads TGTGCCACCAGCATCCGGGACAGGGGGACCGGGGAGCTGTTTTTT.

In nucleotides, the CDR3 is TGTGCCAGCAGTTACTCCACGCAGGGATACGAGCAGTACTTC. Translation: CASSYSTQGYEQYF. The rearrangement joins TRBV6-5 to TRBJ2-7; D is possibly TRBD1 (5 bases). Germline V gene lookup returns CDR1 MNHEY and CDR2 SVGAGI. The CDR3 spans 14 residues. V was clipped by 0 bases and J by 4 bases, with 10 bases between them.